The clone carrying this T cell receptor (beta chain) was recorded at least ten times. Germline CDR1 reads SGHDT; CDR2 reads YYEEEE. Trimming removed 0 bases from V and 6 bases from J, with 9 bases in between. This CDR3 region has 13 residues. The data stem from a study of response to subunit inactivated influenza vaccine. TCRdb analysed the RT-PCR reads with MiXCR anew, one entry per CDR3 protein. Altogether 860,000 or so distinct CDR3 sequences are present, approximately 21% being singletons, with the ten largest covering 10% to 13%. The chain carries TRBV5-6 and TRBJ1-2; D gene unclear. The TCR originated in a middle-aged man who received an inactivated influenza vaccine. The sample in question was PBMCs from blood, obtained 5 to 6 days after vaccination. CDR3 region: CASSLAGVDGYTF. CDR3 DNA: TGTGCCAGCAGCTTGGCGGGTGTGGATGGCTACACCTTC.